These 8 T cell receptor beta chains were all obtained from the same sample, sequenced in a study of T cell repertoires in cytomegalovirus infection. TCRdb re-called the reads with MiXCR, one entry per CDR3 protein. Seen here are tens of thousands of distinct CDR3 sequences, less than 60% observed once, and the top ten hold around 90%. For these TCRs, the target antigens are not known. The specimen was CD8+ T cells from cultured PBMCs, collected from culture after CMV antigen stimulation. These receptors were taken from a human donor in good health (CMV status not recorded). Some clones in this sample may be carry-over from other donors' samples.

The chain uses TRBV7-6 and TRBJ2-7; TRBD2 agrees at 12 bases. CDR3 size: 15 residues. The germline CDR1 and CDR2 sequences are SGHVS and FNYEAQ. The V gene end was trimmed by 3 bases and the J gene end by 7 bases; junction bases not matched to a gene: 7. The CDR3 DNA follows: TGTGCCAGCAGCTTCCTAGCGGGGGGGACGAGAGAGCAGTACTTC. Its translation: CASSFLAGGTREQYF.

This clonotype was recorded a few times. The V call is TRBV5-5, the J call TRBJ1-2; TRBD1 agrees at 7 bases. The ends lost 6 bases at V and 7 bases at J; junction bases unmatched: 12. The germline gives CDR1 SGHKS, CDR2 YYEKEE (reference sequence). This CDR3 has 14 amino acids. The CDR3 bases are TGTGCCAGCACGCGGACAGGCGGGGGAAGTGGCTACACCTTC. Protein sequence: CASTRTGGGSGYTF.

This clonotype was counted only a few times. The rearrangement joins TRBV7-2 to TRBJ2-5, with 10 positions matching TRBD2. The CDR3 totals 18 residues. J lost 2 bases, V lost 1 base, and 10 bases had no gene match. Germline V gene data show CDR1 as SGHTA and CDR2 as FQGNSA. CDR3 residues: CASSLGLVRAGGQETQYF. The CDR3 bases are TGTGCCAGCAGCTTAGGACTAGTGAGAGCGGGGGGGCAAGAGACCCAGTACTTC.

The sample holds a few counts of this clonotype. The rearrangement uses TRBV12-3 or TRBV12-4 and TRBJ2-1; D may be TRBD2 (5 bases). V shed 7 bases and J shed 7 bases, with 17 bases lying between them. The CDR3 is 14 residues long. The CDR3 DNA reads as TGTGCCAGCACCTCGATACTAGTGTTTAATGAGCAGTTCTTC. This translates into CASTSILVFNEQFF.

The chain couples TRBV7-8 to TRBJ1-1, with D possibly TRBD1 on 6 matching bases. Trimming pared 1 base from V and 0 bases from J, leaving 9 bases between. The germline V gene encodes CDR1 SGHVS and CDR2 FQNEAQ. The CDR3 is 15 amino acids. The CDR3 sequence: CASSLVAGVNTEAFF. In DNA form, the CDR3 reads TGTGCCAGCAGCTTAGTGGCAGGGGTGAACACTGAAGCTTTCTTT.

V usage is TRBV12-3 or TRBV12-4 and J usage is TRBJ2-6; perhaps TRBD2 as D (6 bases). The CDR3 consists of 16 residues. V lost 2 bases to trimming and J lost 2 bases, with 10 bases between them. The DNA for the CDR3 is TGTGCCAGCAGTTTACGGGAGACGGCTGGGGCCAACGTCCTGACTTTC. Protein product: CASSLRETAGANVLTF.

The table lists this clonotype with a few counts. The gene calls are TRBV7-4 and TRBJ1-1; D remains ambiguous. Trimming took 5 bases from V and 3 from J, leaving 13 bases between them. The CDR3 is 14 amino acids. Germline assignment: CDR1 SGHVT and CDR2 SQSDAQ. CDR3 residues: CASSATSGYTEAFF. The CDR3, as DNA: TGTGCCAGCAGCGCGACGTCGGGATACACTGAAGCTTTCTTT.

The gene calls are TRBV29-1 and TRBJ1-1, with D perhaps matching TRBD1 (5 bases). Germline CDR1 is SQVTM and CDR2 is ANQGSEA. V was clipped by 4 bases and J by 1 base, with 10 bases between them. The CDR3 covers 13 residues. CDR3 in DNA: TGCAGCGTTGTGGAGGGGCGGAACACTGAAGCTTTCTTT. This sequence encodes CSVVEGRNTEAFF.